Listed below are T cell receptor beta chains from one sample, sequenced in a study of blood T cell repertoires in COVID-19. TCRdb's copy holds only in-frame clones and misses some; the assay was immunoSEQ multiplex PCR. The sample records tens of thousands of clones, about nine tenths being singletons. The sequencing input was peripheral blood. These receptors were taken from a man aged 25 to 40 with acute or convalescent COVID-19. Both conserved end residues are part of each CDR3. Fields, in order: V gene, clone size, J gene, D gene, CDR3 protein, CDR3 DNA. D genes are given only for firm matches. Size is omitted from some rows. Given values are once, few, many or a class for expanded clones.

V: TRBV27; size: .; J: TRBJ2-1; D: .; CDR3: CASSLTARNYNEQFF; DNA: TGTGCCAGCAGTTTAACGGCGAGGAATTACAATGAGCAGTTCTTC
V: TRBV6-5; size: .; J: TRBJ1-1; D: .; CDR3: CASSSLAGVGNTEAFF; DNA: TGTGCCAGCAGTTCCCTGGCGGGGGTAGGGAACACTGAAGCTTTCTTT
V: TRBV3-1/TRBV3-2; size: .; J: TRBJ2-5; D: .; CDR3: CASSQDGSQETQYF; DNA: TGTGCCAGCAGCCAAGATGGCAGCCAAGAGACCCAGTACTTC
V: TRBV7-3; size: once; J: TRBJ2-2; D: .; CDR3: CASSEARIFRGTGELFF; DNA: TGTGCCAGCAGCGAAGCCAGAATTTTCCGGGGGACCGGGGAGCTGTTTTTT
V: TRBV19; size: .; J: TRBJ2-7; D: .; CDR3: CASSMPGREGEQYF; DNA: TGTGCCAGTAGTATGCCAGGGCGAGAAGGCGAGCAGTACTTC
V: TRBV6-1; size: large; J: TRBJ2-3; D: TRBD2; CDR3: CASSESMGGGPGDTQYF; DNA: TGTGCCAGCAGTGAAAGTATGGGGGGAGGGCCGGGAGATACGCAGTATTTT
V: TRBV28; size: .; J: TRBJ2-2; D: .; CDR3: CASRRLTGELFF; DNA: TGTGCCAGCAGGAGACTCACCGGGGAGCTGTTTTTT
V: TRBV9; size: .; J: TRBJ2-2; D: TRBD2; CDR3: CASSSGLANTGELFF; DNA: TGTGCCAGCAGCTCCGGACTAGCCAACACCGGGGAGCTGTTTTTT
V: TRBV7-2; size: .; J: TRBJ2-7; D: .; CDR3: CASSLARTDEQYF; DNA: TGTGCCAGCAGCTTAGCGAGGACAGACGAGCAGTACTTC
V: TRBV6-5; size: .; J: TRBJ2-1; D: TRBD2; CDR3: CASSYSGTSVNNEQFF; DNA: TGTGCCAGCAGTTACTCCGGGACTAGCGTCAACAATGAGCAGTTCTTC
V: TRBV19; size: .; J: TRBJ2-2; D: TRBD1; CDR3: CASTPPGTGNTGELFF; DNA: TGTGCCAGTACCCCCCCCGGGACAGGGAACACCGGGGAGCTGTTTTTT